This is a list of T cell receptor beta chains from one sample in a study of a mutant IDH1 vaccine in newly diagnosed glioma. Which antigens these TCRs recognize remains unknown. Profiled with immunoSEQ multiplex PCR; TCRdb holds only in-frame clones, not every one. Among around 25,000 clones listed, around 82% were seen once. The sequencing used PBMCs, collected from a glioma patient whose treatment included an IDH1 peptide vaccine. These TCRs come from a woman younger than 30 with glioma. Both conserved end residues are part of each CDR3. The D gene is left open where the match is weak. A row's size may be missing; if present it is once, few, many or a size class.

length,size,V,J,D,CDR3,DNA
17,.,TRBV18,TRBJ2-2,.,CASSPIVARGSTGELFF,TGTGCCAGCTCACCAATCGTGGCGAGGGGAAGCACCGGGGAGCTGTTTTTT
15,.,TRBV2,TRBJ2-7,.,CASNQQGLSSYEQYF,TGTGCCAGCAACCAACAGGGCTTAAGCTCCTACGAGCAGTACTTC
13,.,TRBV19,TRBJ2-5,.,CASSIFSEETQYF,TGTGCCAGTAGTATCTTTTCGGAAGAGACCCAGTACTTC
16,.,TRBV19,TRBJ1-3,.,CASSPGDGSSGNTIYF,TGTGCCAGTAGTCCGGGAGACGGGAGCTCTGGAAACACCATATATTTT
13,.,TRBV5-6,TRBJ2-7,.,CASSLVGGYEQYF,TGTGCCAGCAGCTTGGTTGGGGGCTACGAGCAGTACTTC
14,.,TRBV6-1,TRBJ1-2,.,CASSTGHPFYGYTF,TGTGCCAGCAGTACGGGACACCCTTTCTATGGCTACACCTTC
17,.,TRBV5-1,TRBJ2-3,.,CASSLVVGGRGVDTQYF,TGCGCCAGCAGCTTGGTAGTAGGCGGCAGGGGTGTAGATACGCAGTATTTT
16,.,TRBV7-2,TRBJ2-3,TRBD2,CASRRGGLADTDTQYF,TGTGCCAGCAGGCGGGGGGGACTAGCGGACACAGATACGCAGTATTTT
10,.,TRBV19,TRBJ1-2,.,CASSVYGYTF,TGTGCCAGTTCAGTCTATGGCTACACCTTC
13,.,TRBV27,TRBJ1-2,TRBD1,CASRPGQGDGYTF,TGTGCCAGCAGGCCGGGACAGGGGGACGGCTACACCTTC
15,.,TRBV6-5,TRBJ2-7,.,CASSYSERNPYEQYF,TGTGCCAGCAGTTACTCCGAGCGGAACCCCTACGAGCAGTACTTC
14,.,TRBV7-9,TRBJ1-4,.,CASSKTTTNEKLFF,TGTGCCAGCAGCAAGACAACAACTAATGAAAAACTGTTTTTT
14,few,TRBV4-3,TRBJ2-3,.,CASSQVRVTDTQYF,TGCGCCAGCAGCCAAGTTAGAGTCACAGATACGCAGTATTTT
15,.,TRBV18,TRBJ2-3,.,CASSPQNTVTDTQYF,TGTGCCAGCTCACCTCAGAACACAGTCACAGATACGCAGTATTTT
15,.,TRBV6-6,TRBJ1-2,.,CASSYEGVGMDGYTF,TGTGCCAGCAGTTACGAAGGGGTTGGAATGGATGGCTACACCTTC
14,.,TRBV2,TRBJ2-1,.,CASSRVGSGNEQFF,TGTGCCAGCTCCAGGGTAGGGTCGGGCAATGAGCAGTTCTTC
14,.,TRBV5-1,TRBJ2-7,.,CASSEQGLTYEQYF,TGCGCCAGCAGCGAGCAGGGTTTAACCTACGAGCAGTACTTC
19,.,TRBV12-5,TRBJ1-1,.,CASGHYFYIEQGRGTEAFF,TGTGCTAGTGGACACTATTTTTACATAGAACAGGGTCGGGGCACTGAAGCTTTCTTT
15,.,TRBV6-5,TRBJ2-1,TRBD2,CASSYGTSMGNEQFF,TGTGCCAGCAGTTACGGGACTAGCATGGGCAATGAGCAGTTCTTC
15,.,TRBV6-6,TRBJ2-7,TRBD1,CASSHGTGFTGEQYF,TGTGCCAGCAGTCACGGGACAGGGTTTACAGGCGAGCAGTACTTC
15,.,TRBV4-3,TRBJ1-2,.,CASSQDWFRLYGYTF,TGCGCCAGCAGCCAAGATTGGTTCAGACTCTATGGCTACACCTTC
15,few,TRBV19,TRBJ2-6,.,CASSIVSSGANVLTF,TGTGCCAGTAGTATAGTAAGCTCTGGGGCCAACGTCCTGACTTTC
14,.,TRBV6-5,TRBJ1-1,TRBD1,CASSYGQGNTEAFF,TGTGCCAGCAGTTACGGACAGGGTAATACTGAAGCTTTCTTT
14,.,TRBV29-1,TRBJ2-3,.,CSVVAVDSTDTQYF,TGCAGCGTTGTAGCCGTGGATAGCACAGATACGCAGTATTTT